One sample yielded the 9 T cell receptor beta chains listed below, sequenced in a study of T cell responses to AZD1222 COVID-19 vaccine. Assay: immunoSEQ multiplex PCR; the TCRdb copy retains only in-frame clones and omits some. The profile shows roughly 170,000 clones, around 94% of them singletons. The source material was peripheral blood, sampled 28 days after the second AZD1222 dose. The receptors shown here come from an adult who received the AZD1222 COVID-19 vaccine.

J is TRBJ1-2 and V is TRBV11-2; possible D gene TRBD1, 5 bases. Looked up from germline, CDR1 is SGHAT and CDR2 is FQNNGV. The CDR3 extends over 13 amino acids. Trimming pared 3 bases from V and 6 bases from J, leaving 11 bases between. The CDR3 nucleotides are TGTGCCAGCAGCTTTTCCCCGACAGATGGCTACACCTTC. This gives the protein CASSFSPTDGYTF.

The CDR3 sequence is CASSLSQTSNTGELFF. The CDR3, as DNA: TGCGCCAGCAGCTTGTCCCAGACATCGAACACCGGGGAGCTGTTTTTT. J is TRBJ2-2 and V is TRBV5-1; no firm D call. The CDR3 runs 16 residues. V was shortened by 1 base and J by 0 bases, with 10 bases between the two germline ends. The V gene's germline CDR1 is SGHRS and CDR2 YFSETQ.

The rearrangement joins TRBV11-3 to TRBJ1-6; tentative D call: TRBD1 (5 bases). This CDR3 is built from 16 residues. Trimming stripped 3 bases from V and 1 base from J, with 10 bases between. CDR1 is SGHNT and CDR2 is YENEEA in the germline V gene. The CDR3 spells CASSLGGVSYNSPLHF. CDR3 sequence (DNA): TGTGCCAGCAGCTTGGGGGGGGTATCCTATAATTCACCCCTCCACTTT. Full variable domain (rest looked up from reference TRBV11-3 and TRBJ1-6): EAGVVQSPRYKIIEKKQPVAFWCNPISGHNTLYWYLQNLGQGPELLIRYENEEAVDDSQLPKDRFSAERLKGVDSTLKIQPAELGDSAVYLCASSLGGVSYNSPLHFGNGTRLTVT.

A single count supports this clone. The genes are TRBV27 and TRBJ2-7, with D possibly being TRBD1 or TRBD2 (6 bases each). In germline, CDR1 is MNHEY, CDR2 SMNVEV (reference sequence). V was shortened by 4 bases and J by 3 bases, with 16 bases between the two germline ends. There are 15 residues in the CDR3. CDR3 protein: CASSSRTGGGYEQYF. As DNA, the CDR3 is TGTGCCAGCAGTTCCCGGACCGGAGGGGGCTACGAGCAGTACTTC.

V and J are TRBV6-5 and TRBJ1-1; D gene ambiguous. Trimming took 2 bases from V and 14 from J, leaving 12 bases between them. This CDR3 has 11 residues. Germline assignment: CDR1 MNHEY and CDR2 SVGAGI. The CDR3 DNA follows: TGTGCCAGCAGTTACCAGGATAAGTGGTTCTTT. Translated, it gives CASSYQDKWFF.

CDR3 amino acids: CASSLMAGNGQPQHF. The DNA for the CDR3 is TGTGCCAGCAGTTTAATGGCAGGGAATGGTCAGCCCCAGCATTTT. The chain is built from TRBV27 and TRBJ1-5, with TRBD1 as a possible D gene (5 bases). V shed 2 bases and J shed 6 bases, with 14 bases lying between them. This CDR3 region has 15 residues. The germline CDR1 and CDR2 sequences are MNHEY and SMNVEV (reference sequence).

The gene calls are TRBV27 and TRBJ2-5, with TRBD2 matching 7 bases. V dropped 2 bases and J dropped 5; count of bases not matched to a gene: 8. The CDR3 loop spans 15 amino acids. Germline CDR1 is MNHEY and CDR2 is SMNVEV (reference sequence). The CDR3 bases are TGTGCCAGCAGTTTACCCCCGTCCGGGAGGGAGACCCAGTACTTC. Encoded protein: CASSLPPSGRETQYF.

The chain recombines TRBV27 with TRBJ1-5; no definite D call. Trimming took off 3 bases at V and 2 bases at J, with 8 bases between the two ends. The CDR3 spans 14 residues. Germline V lookup: CDR1 MNHEY, CDR2 SMNVEV (reference sequence). CDR3 protein: CASSFGSGNQPQHF. CDR3 in DNA: TGTGCCAGCAGTTTTGGGTCGGGCAATCAGCCCCAGCATTTT.

V gene TRBV6-1 combines with J gene TRBJ2-7, with D possibly matching TRBD2 (6 bases). Trimming left V 8 bases short and J 7 bases short, with 18 bases between. Germline loops: CDR1 MNHNS, CDR2 SASEGT. The CDR3 runs 13 residues. CDR3 sequence (DNA): TGTGCCAGCTTAACCGGGCGAGGAGGGGAGCAGTACTTC. Its protein is CASLTGRGGEQYF.